This record looks at one TCR beta chain sequence and its context. The sample belongs to a study of blood T cell repertoires in COVID-19. Across the study: COVID-19 samples, acute and convalescent, were from the United States, Italy and Spain. Nucleic acid was either cDNA or gDNA, and it came from T cells, B-cell-depleted T cells, or PBMCs.

How the authors handled the data: Nucleated cell counts were estimated from reference gene primer amplification. Assay used: immunoSEQ multiplex PCR; TCRdb lists only in-frame clones, some missing. V and J calls plus clone size are reproduced from that table; the DNA served to infer D and trimming. The sample comprises about 170,000 clones, roughly 86% of which are singletons, and roughly 7.3% rests with the top ten. Sequencing was carried out using peripheral blood. The TCR was taken from a woman at least 80 years old in a cohort sampled during active or convalescent COVID-19.

The CDR3 here is CASSIGVYNEQFF. The CDR3 region has the DNA TGTGCCAGTAGTATCGGTGTCTACAATGAGCAGTTCTTC. The chain has TRBV19 and TRBJ2-1; unclear D gene. CDR3 length: 13 residues. Trimming removed 3 bases at V and 3 bases at J, with 6 bases between. Germline V gene sequence: CDR1 LNHDA, CDR2 SQIVND (reference sequence).